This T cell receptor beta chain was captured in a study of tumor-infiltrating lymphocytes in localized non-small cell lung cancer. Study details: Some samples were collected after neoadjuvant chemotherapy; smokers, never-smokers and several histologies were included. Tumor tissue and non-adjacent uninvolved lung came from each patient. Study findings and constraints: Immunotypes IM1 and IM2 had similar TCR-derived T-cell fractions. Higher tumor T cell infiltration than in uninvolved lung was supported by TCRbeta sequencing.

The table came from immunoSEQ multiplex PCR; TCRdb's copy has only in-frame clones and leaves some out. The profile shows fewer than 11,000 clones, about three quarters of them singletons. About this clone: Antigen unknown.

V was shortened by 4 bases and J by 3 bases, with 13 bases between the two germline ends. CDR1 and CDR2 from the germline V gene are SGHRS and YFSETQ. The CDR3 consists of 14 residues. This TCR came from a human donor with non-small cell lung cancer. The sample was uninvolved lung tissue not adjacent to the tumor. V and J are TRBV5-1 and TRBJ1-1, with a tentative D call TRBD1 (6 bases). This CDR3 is CASSEGHGDTEAFF. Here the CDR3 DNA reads TGCGCCAGCAGCGAGGGACACGGCGACACTGAAGCTTTCTTT.